The 20 T cell receptor beta chains listed next were all sequenced from one sample in a study of T cell repertoires in aging, cancer and after chemotherapy. TCR beta rearrangements were amplified from peripheral blood genomic DNA. A mixed TRB-A/B primer pool amplified rearranged TRB by multiplex touch-down PCR. TCRdb independently ran MiXCR on the multiplex PCR reads; one entry per CDR3 protein. Here the sample spans about 7,400 distinct CDR3 sequences, over 35% being singletons. Sequenced input: blood. These receptors were taken from a human donor in good health.

Turning to this clonotype: One end of the junction varies from germline; a read error may be responsible. This chain links TRBV4-3 with TRBJ1-1; 7 positions match TRBD1. The length of the CDR3 is 13 residues. Per germline, CDR1 LGHNA and CDR2 YSLEER. The DNA of the CDR3 is TGTGCCAGCAGCCGAACAGGGGACACTGAAGCTTTCTTT. Amino acid sequence: CASSRTGDTEAFF.

The chain employs TRBV6-5 and TRBJ1-1; D uncertain. This CDR3 is built from 14 residues. V was trimmed by 4 bases and J by 4 bases, leaving 13 bases between them. Germline CDR1 and CDR2: MNHEY and SVGAGI. This CDR3 reads CASSSRVLGTEAFF. The CDR3 DNA is TGTGCCAGCAGTTCCCGTGTACTCGGCACTGAAGCTTTCTTT.

The chain combines TRBV6-5 with TRBJ1-5, with a tentative D call TRBD1 (5 bases). CDR3 size: 13 residues. Looked up from germline, CDR1 is MNHEY and CDR2 is SVGAGI. V lost 2 bases and J lost 15, with 17 bases in between. The CDR3 reads CASSYRDSYLPHF. CDR3 in DNA: TGTGCCAGCAGTTACCGAGACAGTTATCTTCCGCATTTT.

This chain joins TRBV4-3 and TRBJ2-7; TRBD1 matches 9 bases. The CDR3 spans 16 residues. Germline assignment: CDR1 LGHNA and CDR2 YSLEER. With 0 bases clipped from V and 4 bases from J, the junction kept 7 bases outside the gene matches. The CDR3 loop reads CASSQDIGDREYEQYF. The CDR3 region has the DNA TGCGCCAGCAGCCAAGATATTGGGGACAGGGAATACGAGCAGTACTTC.

The genes are TRBV10-3 and TRBJ2-2; TRBD2 aligns across 9 bases. CDR3 size: 15 residues. V trimming: 7 bases; J trimming: 7 bases; junction bases outside the gene matches: 10. CDR1 ENHRY and CDR2 SYGVKD come from the germline V gene. The CDR3 DNA reads TGTGCCATCAATAGGAGCGGGGGGAAGAACGGGGAGCTGTTTTTT. As protein: CAINRSGGKNGELFF.

The rearrangement links TRBV7-2 to TRBJ2-7; TRBD2 matches 7 bases. The CDR3 has 16 amino acids. The trim removed 5 bases at V and 4 bases at J, leaving 14 bases unmatched. Germline V CDR1 and CDR2: SGHTA, FQGNSA. The CDR3 sequence: CASSQGRGGGGYEQYF. The CDR3 DNA reads TGTGCCAGCAGCCAAGGAAGGGGCGGGGGAGGGTACGAGCAGTACTTC.

The chain combines TRBV19 with TRBJ1-2; maybe TRBD1 (6 bases). The CDR3 totals 13 residues. Germline CDR1 is LNHDA and CDR2 is SQIVND (reference sequence). V lost 9 bases and J lost 0, with 11 bases in between. CDR3 DNA: TGTGCCAGCCGGGGGGCAGCTAACTATGGCTACACCTTC. It codes for CASRGAANYGYTF.

This clonotype was found a few times. V usage is TRBV29-1 and J usage is TRBJ2-1; 10 bases are a match to TRBD1. J lost 7 bases, V lost 7 bases, and 4 bases had no gene match. The CDR3 length is 12 residues. Per germline, CDR1 SQVTM and CDR2 ANQGSEA. The CDR3 coding sequence is TGCAGCGCCCGGGACAGGGGAAATGAGCAGTTCTTC. This gives the protein CSARDRGNEQFF.

V gene TRBV6-5 combines with J gene TRBJ1-1; D not certain. Germline V gene data show CDR1 as MNHEY and CDR2 as SVGAGI. The CDR3 covers 12 residues. Trimming pared 4 bases from V and 1 base from J, leaving 4 bases between. The CDR3 is CASSSANTEAFF. CDR3 DNA: TGTGCCAGCAGTTCGGCGAACACTGAAGCTTTCTTT.

The chain combines TRBV6-1 with TRBJ2-2; 11 positions agree with TRBD2. Per the germline V gene, CDR1 is MNHNS and CDR2 is SASEGT. CDR3 length: 16 residues. The V gene end was trimmed by 8 bases and the J gene end by 4 bases; junction bases not matched to a gene: 9. CDR3 bases: TGTGCCAGCTCCGAACTAGCGGGGGCCTCCACCGGGGAGCTGTTTTTT. It codes for CASSELAGASTGELFF.

There are a few counts of this clonotype. The rearrangement joins TRBV6-5 to TRBJ2-5, with TRBD1 as a possible D gene (6 bases). The germline gives CDR1 MNHEY, CDR2 SVGAGI. The CDR3 spans 17 residues. V gave up 2 bases and J gave up 4 bases, with 20 bases separating them. CDR3 DNA sequence: TGTGCCAGCAGTTACCAGGGGTCCCAAGTACGTCGAGAGACCCAGTACTTC. Translating it yields CASSYQGSQVRRETQYF.

This clonotype has only a few counts. V gene TRBV6-5 combines with J gene TRBJ2-2; no definite D call. The CDR3 is made up of 11 amino acids. CDR1 and CDR2 (germline): MNHEY, SVGAGI. V was cut by 2 bases and J by 10 bases, with 5 bases left in between. The CDR3 is CASSYGEELFF. The CDR3 DNA reads TGTGCCAGCAGTTACGGTGAGGAGCTGTTTTTT.

This clonotype came up a few times. The CDR3 nucleotides read TGCAGTGCTAGAGATGCGGACAGAGACTATGGCTACACCTTC. Translating it yields CSARDADRDYGYTF. The chain links TRBV20-1 to TRBJ1-2; D is possibly TRBD1 (6 bases). This CDR3 comprises 14 residues. With 0 bases removed from V and 3 bases from J, the gap between germline ends came to 11 bases. The germline V gene has CDR1 DFQATT and CDR2 SNEGSKA (reference sequence).

The rearrangement links TRBV4-1 to TRBJ1-2; D is undetermined. The germline V gene encodes CDR1 MGHRA and CDR2 YSYEKL. V shed 3 bases and J shed 1 base, with 18 bases lying between them. This CDR3 comprises 17 residues. This CDR3 reads CASSQSPRQENNYGYTF. In DNA, the CDR3 is TGCGCCAGCAGCCAGAGCCCTCGCCAGGAGAATAACTATGGCTACACCTTC.

The chain combines TRBV12-3 or TRBV12-4 with TRBJ2-3, with 8 bases identical to TRBD1. The length of the CDR3 is 12 residues. Trimming removed 5 bases from V and 9 bases from J; junction bases left unmatched: 4. DNA of the CDR3: TGTGCCAGCAGTCCTGGACAGGGCACGCAGTATTTT. It translates to CASSPGQGTQYF.

This clonotype was observed a handful of times. The rearrangement uses TRBV15 and TRBJ1-2; no clear D. The CDR3 is 14 amino acids. Trimming pared 6 bases from V and 6 bases from J, leaving 17 bases between. Germline CDR1 and CDR2: LNHNV and YYDKDF (reference sequence). DNA of the CDR3: TGTGCCACCAGTCTTACAAGGGAAAGAGATGGCTACACCTTC. Its protein is CATSLTRERDGYTF.

The chain joins TRBV4-2 to TRBJ2-3, with 11 bases lining up with TRBD2. CDR3 length: 17 amino acids. J was trimmed by 2 bases and V by 0 bases; bases with no gene match: 4. Germline V gene lookup returns CDR1 LGHNA and CDR2 YNFKEQ. The CDR3 protein is CASSQENSGGATDTQYF. In DNA form, the CDR3 reads TGTGCCAGCAGCCAAGAAAATAGCGGGGGGGCCACAGATACGCAGTATTTT.

The genes are TRBV5-1 and TRBJ2-5, with TRBD1 matching 7 bases. This CDR3 spans 13 amino acids. The ends lost 6 bases at V and 4 bases at J; junction bases unmatched: 6. Germline CDR1 SGHRS, CDR2 YFSETQ. Here the CDR3 DNA reads TGCGCCAGCACGGGACAGAACAGAGAGACCCAGTACTTC. Translated, it gives CASTGQNRETQYF.

The chain uses TRBV20-1 and TRBJ2-5; D is uncertain. The CDR3 sequence is 14 residues long. CDR1 is DFQATT and CDR2 is SNEGSKA in the germline V gene (reference sequence). V was pared by 5 bases and J by 3 bases, with 16 bases between. The DNA for the CDR3 is TGCAGTGCTGTATTAATCCTGGGGAAAGAGACCCAGTACTTC. Translation: CSAVLILGKETQYF.

This rearrangement joins TRBV24-1 to TRBJ2-3; D is perhaps TRBD2 (5 bases). Germline V gene data show CDR1 as KGHDR and CDR2 as SFDVKD. The V end was cut by 6 bases, the J end by 1 base, with 7 bases between. The CDR3 loop spans 13 amino acids. The CDR3 DNA sequence: TGTGCCACCAGTCGGGATGGCACAGATACGCAGTATTTT. Translated: CATSRDGTDTQYF.